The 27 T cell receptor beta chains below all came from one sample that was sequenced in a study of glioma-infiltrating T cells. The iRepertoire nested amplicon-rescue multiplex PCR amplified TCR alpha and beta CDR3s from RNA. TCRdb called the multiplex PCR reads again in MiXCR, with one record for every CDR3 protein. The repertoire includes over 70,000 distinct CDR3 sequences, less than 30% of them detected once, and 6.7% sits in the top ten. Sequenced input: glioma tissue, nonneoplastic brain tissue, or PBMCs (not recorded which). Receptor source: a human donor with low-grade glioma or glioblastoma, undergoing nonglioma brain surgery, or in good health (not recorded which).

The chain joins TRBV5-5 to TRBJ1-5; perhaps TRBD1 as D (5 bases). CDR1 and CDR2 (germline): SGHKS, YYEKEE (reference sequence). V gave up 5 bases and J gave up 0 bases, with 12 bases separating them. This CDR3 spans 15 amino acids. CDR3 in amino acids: CASRPGGNSNQPQHF. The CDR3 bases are TGTGCCAGCAGACCCGGGGGGAATAGCAATCAGCCCCAGCATTTT. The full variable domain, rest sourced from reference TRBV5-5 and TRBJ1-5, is DAGVTQSPTHLIKTRGQQVTLRCSPISGHKSVSWYQQVLGQGPQFIFQYYEKEERGRGNFPDRFSARQFPNYSSELNVNALLLGDSALYLCASRPGGNSNQPQHFGDGTRLSIL.

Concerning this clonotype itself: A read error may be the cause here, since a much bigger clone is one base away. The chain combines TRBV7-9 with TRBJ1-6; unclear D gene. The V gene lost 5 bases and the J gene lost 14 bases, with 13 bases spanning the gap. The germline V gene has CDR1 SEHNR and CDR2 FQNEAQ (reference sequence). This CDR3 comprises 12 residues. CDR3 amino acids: CASSNLWDTLHF. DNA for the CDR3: TGTGCCAGCAGCAACCTTTGGGATACCCTCCACTTT.

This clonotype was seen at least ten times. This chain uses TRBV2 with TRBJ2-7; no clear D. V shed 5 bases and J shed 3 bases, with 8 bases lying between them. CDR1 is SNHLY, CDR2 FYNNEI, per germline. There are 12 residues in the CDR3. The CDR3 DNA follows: TGTGCCAGCAGTAGGAGCATCTACGAGCAGTACTTC. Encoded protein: CASSRSIYEQYF.

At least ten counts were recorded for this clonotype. The CDR3: CSASGPPNNEQFF. For the CDR3, the DNA is TGCAGTGCTTCGGGACCCCCAAACAATGAGCAGTTCTTC. V usage is TRBV20-1 and J usage is TRBJ2-1; the D gene could be TRBD1 or TRBD2 (5 bases each). Between the trimmed V and J ends, which lost 5 bases and 5 bases, there was a span of 13 bases. This CDR3 comprises 13 residues. In germline, CDR1 is DFQATT, CDR2 SNEGSKA (reference sequence).

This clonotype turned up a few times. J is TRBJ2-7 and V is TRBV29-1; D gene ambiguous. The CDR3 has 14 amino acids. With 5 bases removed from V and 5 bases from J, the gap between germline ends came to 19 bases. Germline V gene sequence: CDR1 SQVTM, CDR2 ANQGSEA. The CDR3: CSVCVADPRNEQYF. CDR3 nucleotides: TGCAGCGTTTGTGTGGCGGACCCTCGGAACGAGCAGTACTTC.

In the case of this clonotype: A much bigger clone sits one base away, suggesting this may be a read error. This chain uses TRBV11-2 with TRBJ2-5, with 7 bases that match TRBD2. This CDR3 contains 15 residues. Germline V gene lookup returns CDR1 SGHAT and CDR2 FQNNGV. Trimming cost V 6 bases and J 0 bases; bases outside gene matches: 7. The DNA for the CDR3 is TGTGCCAGCAGGCCACTAGCGTGGGACCAAGAGACCCAGTACTTC. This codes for CASRPLAWDQETQYF.

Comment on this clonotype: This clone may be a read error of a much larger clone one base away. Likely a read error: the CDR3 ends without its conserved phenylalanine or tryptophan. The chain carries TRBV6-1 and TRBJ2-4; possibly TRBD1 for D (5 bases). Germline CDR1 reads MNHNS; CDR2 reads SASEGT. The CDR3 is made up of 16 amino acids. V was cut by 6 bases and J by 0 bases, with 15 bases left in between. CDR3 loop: CASSSTDLIAKNIQYL. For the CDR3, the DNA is TGTGCCAGCAGCTCGACAGACCTAATAGCCAAAAACATTCAGTACTTA.

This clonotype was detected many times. DNA of the CDR3: TGTGCCAGCAGCTTAGGCAGGGGAAGCAATCAGCCCCAGCATTTT. Its protein is CASSLGRGSNQPQHF. V usage is TRBV7-6 and J usage is TRBJ1-5, with D possibly matching TRBD1 (6 bases). Trimming left V 1 base short and J 1 base short, with 8 bases between. CDR3 length: 15 amino acids. Germline CDR1 is SGHVS and CDR2 is FNYEAQ.

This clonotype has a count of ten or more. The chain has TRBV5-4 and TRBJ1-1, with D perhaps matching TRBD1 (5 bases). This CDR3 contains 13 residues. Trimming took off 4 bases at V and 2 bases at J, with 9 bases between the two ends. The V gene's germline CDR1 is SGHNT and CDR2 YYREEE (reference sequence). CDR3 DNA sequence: TGTGCCAGCAGCCAGGGCCTTAACACTGAAGCTTTCTTT. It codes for CASSQGLNTEAFF.

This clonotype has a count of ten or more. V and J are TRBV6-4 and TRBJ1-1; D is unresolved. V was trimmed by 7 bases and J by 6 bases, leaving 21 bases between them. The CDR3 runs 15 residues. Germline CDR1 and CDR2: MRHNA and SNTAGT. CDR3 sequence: CASTKDAVREAEAFF. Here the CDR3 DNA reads TGTGCCAGCACAAAGGATGCCGTAAGGGAGGCTGAAGCTTTCTTT.

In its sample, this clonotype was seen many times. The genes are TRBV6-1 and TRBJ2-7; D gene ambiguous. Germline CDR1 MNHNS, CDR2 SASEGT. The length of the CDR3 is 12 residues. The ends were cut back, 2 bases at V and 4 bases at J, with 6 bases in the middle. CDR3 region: CASSENGYEQYF. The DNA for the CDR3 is TGTGCCAGCAGTGAAAACGGGTACGAGCAGTACTTC.

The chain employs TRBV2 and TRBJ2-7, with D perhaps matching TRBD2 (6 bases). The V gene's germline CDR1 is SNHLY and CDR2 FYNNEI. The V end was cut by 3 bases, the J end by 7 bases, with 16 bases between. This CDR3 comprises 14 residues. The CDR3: CASSDRTTAGEQYF. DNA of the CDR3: TGTGCCAGCAGTGACAGGACTACCGCGGGGGAGCAGTACTTC.

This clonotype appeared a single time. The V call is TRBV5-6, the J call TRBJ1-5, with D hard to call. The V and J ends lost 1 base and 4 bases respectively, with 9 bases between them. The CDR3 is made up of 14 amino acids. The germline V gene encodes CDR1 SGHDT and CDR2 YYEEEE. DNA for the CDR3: TGTGCCAGCAGCTTGAGGCGGAATAATCAGCCCCAGCATTTT. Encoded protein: CASSLRRNNQPQHF.

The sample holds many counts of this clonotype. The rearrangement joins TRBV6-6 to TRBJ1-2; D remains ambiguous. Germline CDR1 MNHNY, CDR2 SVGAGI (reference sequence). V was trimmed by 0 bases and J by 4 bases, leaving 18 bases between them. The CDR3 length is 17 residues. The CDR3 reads CASSYSREGSNSYGYTF. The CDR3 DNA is TGTGCCAGCAGTTACTCGAGGGAGGGCTCCAACTCCTATGGCTACACCTTC.

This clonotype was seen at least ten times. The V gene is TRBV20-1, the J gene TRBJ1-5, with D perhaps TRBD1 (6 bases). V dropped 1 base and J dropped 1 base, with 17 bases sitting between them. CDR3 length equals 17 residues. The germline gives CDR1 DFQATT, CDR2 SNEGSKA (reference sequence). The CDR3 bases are TGCAGTGCTAGAGGAGGGACATGGGATCTAAGCAATCAGCCCCAGCATTTT. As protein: CSARGGTWDLSNQPQHF.

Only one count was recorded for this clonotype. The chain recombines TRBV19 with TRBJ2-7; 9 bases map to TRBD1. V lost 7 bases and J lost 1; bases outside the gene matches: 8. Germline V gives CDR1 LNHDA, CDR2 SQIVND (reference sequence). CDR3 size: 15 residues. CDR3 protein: CASTKDRGLSYEQYF. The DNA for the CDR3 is TGTGCCAGTACTAAGGACAGGGGCCTTTCCTACGAGCAGTACTTC.

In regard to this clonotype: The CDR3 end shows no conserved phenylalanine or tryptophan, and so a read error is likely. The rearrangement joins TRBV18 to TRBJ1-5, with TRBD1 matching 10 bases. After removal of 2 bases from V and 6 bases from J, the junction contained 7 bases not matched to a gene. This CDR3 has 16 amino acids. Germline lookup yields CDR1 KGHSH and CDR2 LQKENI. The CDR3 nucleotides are TGTGCCAGCTCACCAGTGGCCGGGACAGGGGTTCAGCCCCAGCATCTT. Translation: CASSPVAGTGVQPQHL.

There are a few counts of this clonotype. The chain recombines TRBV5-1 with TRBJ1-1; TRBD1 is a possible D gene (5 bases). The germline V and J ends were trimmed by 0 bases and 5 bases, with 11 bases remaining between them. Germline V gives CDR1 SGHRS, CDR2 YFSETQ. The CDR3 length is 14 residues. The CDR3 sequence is CASSLGGMRTEAFF. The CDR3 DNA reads TGCGCCAGCAGCTTGGGGGGGATGCGGACTGAAGCTTTCTTT.

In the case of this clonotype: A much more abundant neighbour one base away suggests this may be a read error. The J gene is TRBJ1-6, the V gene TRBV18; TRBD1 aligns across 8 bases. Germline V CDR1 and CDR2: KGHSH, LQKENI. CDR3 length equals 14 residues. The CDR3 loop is CSSSQDRGNSPLHF. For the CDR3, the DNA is TGTTCCAGCTCCCAAGACAGGGGAAACTCACCCCTCCACTTT.

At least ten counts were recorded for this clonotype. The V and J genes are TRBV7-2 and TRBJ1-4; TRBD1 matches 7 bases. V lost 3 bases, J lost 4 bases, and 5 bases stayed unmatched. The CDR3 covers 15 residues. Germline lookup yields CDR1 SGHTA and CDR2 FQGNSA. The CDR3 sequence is CASSFDRALNEKLFF. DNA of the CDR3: TGTGCCAGCAGCTTCGACAGGGCCCTTAATGAAAAACTGTTTTTT.

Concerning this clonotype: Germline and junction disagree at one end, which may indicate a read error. In DNA form, the CDR3 reads TGCGCCAGCAGCAAAGAGGGGTCTACAACAGGGGGCCCGGGAAACACCATATATTTT. Translating it yields CASSKEGSTTGGPGNTIYF. The chain links TRBV4-1 to TRBJ1-3; 9 bases match TRBD1. Germline V gene data show CDR1 as MGHRA and CDR2 as YSYEKL. This CDR3 has 19 residues.

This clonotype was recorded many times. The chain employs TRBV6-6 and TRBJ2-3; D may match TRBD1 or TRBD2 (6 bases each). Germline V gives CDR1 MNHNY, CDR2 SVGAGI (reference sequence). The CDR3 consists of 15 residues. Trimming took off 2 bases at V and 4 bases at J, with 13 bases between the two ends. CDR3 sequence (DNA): TGTGCCAGCAGTTACCTGGGGGGCCCCGCAGATACGCAGTATTTT. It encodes CASSYLGGPADTQYF.

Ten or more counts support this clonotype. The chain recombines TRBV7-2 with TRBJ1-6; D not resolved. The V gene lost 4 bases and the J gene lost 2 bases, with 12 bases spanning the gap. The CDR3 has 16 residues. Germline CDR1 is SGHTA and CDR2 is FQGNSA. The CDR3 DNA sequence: TGTGCCAGCAGCTCGTTTAGAGATCCCTATAATTCACCCCTCCACTTT. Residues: CASSSFRDPYNSPLHF.

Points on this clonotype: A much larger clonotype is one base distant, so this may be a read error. The CDR3 here is CASSPSALGYIF. DNA for the CDR3: TGTGCCAGCTCACCGTCGGCCCTAGGCTACATCTTC. The chain couples TRBV18 to TRBJ1-2; D uncertain. This CDR3 has 12 residues. Per the germline V gene, CDR1 is KGHSH and CDR2 is LQKENI.

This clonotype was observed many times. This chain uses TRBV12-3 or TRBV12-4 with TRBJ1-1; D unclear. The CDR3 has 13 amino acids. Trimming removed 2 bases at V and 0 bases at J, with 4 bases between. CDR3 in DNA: TGTGCCAGCAGTTTAAGGTTGAACACTGAAGCTTTCTTT. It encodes CASSLRLNTEAFF.

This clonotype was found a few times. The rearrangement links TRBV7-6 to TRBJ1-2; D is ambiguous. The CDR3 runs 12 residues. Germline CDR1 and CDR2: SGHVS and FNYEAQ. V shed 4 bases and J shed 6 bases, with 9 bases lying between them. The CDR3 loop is CASSSYLDGYTF. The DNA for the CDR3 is TGTGCCAGCAGCTCGTACCTCGATGGCTACACCTTC.

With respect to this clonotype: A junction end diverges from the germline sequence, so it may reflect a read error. CDR3 nucleotide sequence: TGTGCCAGCAGCGTAGCCGGCGGGTTTGGGAATCAGCCCCAGCATTTT. It translates to CASSVAGGFGNQPQHF. This chain connects TRBV7-9 to TRBJ1-5, with D unresolved. Germline V gene data show CDR1 as SEHNR and CDR2 as FQNEAQ (reference sequence). CDR3 length: 16 amino acids.